This T cell receptor (beta chain) came from a study of quantifying T cell responses using KT2 cells. At the level of the study: Reverse transcription used primers in the TCR alpha and beta constant regions.

This CDR3 is 13 amino acids long. Trimming left V 9 bases short and J 6 bases short, with 15 bases between. The cDNA 3' end received a ligated oligonucleotide with a UMI. An equimolar mix of RC1.1 and RC1.2 primed the beta chain across TRBC1 and TRBC2. TCRdb re-derived calls from the UMI-ligation and nested PCR reads in MiXCR, one entry per CDR3 protein. The data contain some 41,000 distinct CDR3 sequences, over 15% of them singletons. This receptor was obtained from a human donor. The rearrangement uses TRBV12-3 or TRBV12-4 and TRBJ2-1; TRBD1 is a possible D gene (6 bases). The material sequenced was PBMCs spiked with cells of the T cell clone KT2. The CDR3 DNA reads TGTGCCAGTTCAAACAGGGATTCCAATGAGCAGTTCTTC. This translates into CASSNRDSNEQFF.